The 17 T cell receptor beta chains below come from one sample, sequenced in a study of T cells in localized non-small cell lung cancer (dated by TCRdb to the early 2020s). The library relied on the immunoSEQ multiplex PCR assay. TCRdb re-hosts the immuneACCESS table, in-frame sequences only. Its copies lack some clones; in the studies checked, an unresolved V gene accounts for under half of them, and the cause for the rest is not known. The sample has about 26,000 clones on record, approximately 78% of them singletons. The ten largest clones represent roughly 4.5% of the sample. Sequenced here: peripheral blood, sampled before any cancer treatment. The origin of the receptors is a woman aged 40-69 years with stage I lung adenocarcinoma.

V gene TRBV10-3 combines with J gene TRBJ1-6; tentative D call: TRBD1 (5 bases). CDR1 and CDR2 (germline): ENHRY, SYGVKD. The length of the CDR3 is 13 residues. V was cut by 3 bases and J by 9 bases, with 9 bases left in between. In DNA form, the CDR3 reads TGTGCCATCAGTGAAGGGGTTGCTTCACCCCTCCACTTT. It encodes CAISEGVASPLHF.

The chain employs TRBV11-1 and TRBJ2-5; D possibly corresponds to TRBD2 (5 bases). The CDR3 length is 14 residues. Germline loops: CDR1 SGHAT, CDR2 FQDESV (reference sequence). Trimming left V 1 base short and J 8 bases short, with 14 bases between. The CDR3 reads CASSLEMLGATQYF. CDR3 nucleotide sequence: TGTGCCAGCAGCTTAGAAATGCTGGGAGCTACCCAGTACTTC.

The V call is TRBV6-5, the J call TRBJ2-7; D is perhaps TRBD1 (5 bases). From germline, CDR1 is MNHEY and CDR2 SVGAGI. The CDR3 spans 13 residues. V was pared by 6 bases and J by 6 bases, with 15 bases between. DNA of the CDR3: TGTGCCAGCAGCCGGACACCTTTTGGCGAGCAGTACTTC. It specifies CASSRTPFGEQYF.

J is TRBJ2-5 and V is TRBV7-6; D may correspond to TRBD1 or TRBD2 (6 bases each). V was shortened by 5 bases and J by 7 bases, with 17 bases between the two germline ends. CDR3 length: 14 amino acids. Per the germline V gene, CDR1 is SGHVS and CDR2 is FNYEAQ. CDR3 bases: TGTGCCAGCAGCGGCGGGACGGACAGTGGGACCCAGTACTTC. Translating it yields CASSGGTDSGTQYF.

The CDR3, as DNA: TGTGCCAGCAGCGGTGTTGGGGGTGACACTGAAGCTTTCTTT. This translates into CASSGVGGDTEAFF. This chain joins TRBV5-4 and TRBJ1-1; tentative D call: TRBD1 (5 bases). Per germline, CDR1 SGHNT and CDR2 YYREEE (reference sequence). Between the trimmed V and J ends, which lost 4 bases and 3 bases, there was a span of 13 bases. The CDR3 runs to 14 residues.

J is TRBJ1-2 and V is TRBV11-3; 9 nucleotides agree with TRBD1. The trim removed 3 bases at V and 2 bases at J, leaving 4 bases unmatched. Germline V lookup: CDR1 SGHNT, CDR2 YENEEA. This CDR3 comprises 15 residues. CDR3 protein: CASSFGQGINYGYTF. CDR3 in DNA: TGTGCCAGCAGCTTCGGACAGGGGATCAACTATGGCTACACCTTC.

The CDR3 sequence is CASSPQGNYEQYF. The CDR3, as DNA: TGTGCCAGCAGTCCCCAAGGCAACTACGAGCAGTACTTC. The chain carries TRBV2 and TRBJ2-7; no clear D. Trimming stripped 5 bases from V and 3 bases from J, with 11 bases between. Germline V CDR1 and CDR2: SNHLY, FYNNEI. The CDR3 has 13 amino acids.

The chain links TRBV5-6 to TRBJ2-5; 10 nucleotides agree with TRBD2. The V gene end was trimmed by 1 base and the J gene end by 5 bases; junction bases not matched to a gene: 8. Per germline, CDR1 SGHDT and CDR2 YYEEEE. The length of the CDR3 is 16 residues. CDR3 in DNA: TGTGCCAGCAGCTTGCGGCTAGCGGGGGCCGGGGAGACCCAGTACTTC. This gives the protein CASSLRLAGAGETQYF.

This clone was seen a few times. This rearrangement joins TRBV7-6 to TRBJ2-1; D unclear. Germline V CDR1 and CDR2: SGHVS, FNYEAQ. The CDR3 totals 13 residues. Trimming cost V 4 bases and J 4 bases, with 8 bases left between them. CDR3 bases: TGTGCCAGCAGCTCTAACGGATACAATGAGCAGTTCTTC. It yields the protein CASSSNGYNEQFF.

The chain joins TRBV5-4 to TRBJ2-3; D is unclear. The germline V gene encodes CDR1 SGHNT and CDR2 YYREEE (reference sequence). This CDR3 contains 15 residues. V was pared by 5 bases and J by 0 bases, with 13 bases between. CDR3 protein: CASSEKLGSTDTQYF. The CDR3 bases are TGTGCCAGCAGTGAAAAGCTTGGTAGCACAGATACGCAGTATTTT. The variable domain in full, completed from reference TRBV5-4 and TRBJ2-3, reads ETGVTQSPTHLIKTRGQQVTLRCSSQSGHNTVSWYQQALGQGPQFIFQYYREEENGRGNFPPRFSGLQFPNYSSELNVNALELDDSALYLCASSEKLGSTDTQYFGPGTRLTVL.

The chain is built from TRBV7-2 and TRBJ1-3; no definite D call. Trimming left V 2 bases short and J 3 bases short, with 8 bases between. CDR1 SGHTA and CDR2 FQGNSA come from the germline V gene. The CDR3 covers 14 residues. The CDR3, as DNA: TGTGCCAGCAGCTTATATTACATTGGAAACACCATATATTTT. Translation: CASSLYYIGNTIYF.

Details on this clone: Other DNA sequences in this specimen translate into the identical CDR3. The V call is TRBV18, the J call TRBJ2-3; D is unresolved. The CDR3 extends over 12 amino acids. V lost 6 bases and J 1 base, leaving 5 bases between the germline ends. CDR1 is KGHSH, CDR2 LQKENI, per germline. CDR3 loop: CASSPRTDTQYF. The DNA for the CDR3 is TGTGCCAGCTCGCCTCGCACAGATACGCAGTATTTT.

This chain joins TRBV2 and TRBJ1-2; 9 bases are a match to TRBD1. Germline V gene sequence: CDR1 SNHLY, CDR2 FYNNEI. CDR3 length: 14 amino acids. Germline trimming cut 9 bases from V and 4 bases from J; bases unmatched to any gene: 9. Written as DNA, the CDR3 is TGTGCCAGTGGGACTACAGGGGGCGCCTATGGCTACACCTTC. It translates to CASGTTGGAYGYTF. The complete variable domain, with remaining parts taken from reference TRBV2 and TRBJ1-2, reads EPEVTQTPSHQVTQMGQEVILRCVPISNHLYFYWYRQILGQKVEFLVSFYNNEISEKSEIFDDQFSVERPDGSNFTLKIRSTKLEDSAMYFCASGTTGGAYGYTFGSGTRLTVV.

CDR3 in DNA: TGCGCCAGCAGCGTCCTCAGGGGTGAGAACACTGAAGCTTTCTTT. Its protein is CASSVLRGENTEAFF. The rearrangement uses TRBV5-1 and TRBJ1-1; TRBD1 might be the D (6 bases). The CDR3 contains 15 residues. V dropped 4 bases and J dropped 1 base, with 14 bases sitting between them. CDR1 is SGHRS and CDR2 is YFSETQ in the germline V gene.

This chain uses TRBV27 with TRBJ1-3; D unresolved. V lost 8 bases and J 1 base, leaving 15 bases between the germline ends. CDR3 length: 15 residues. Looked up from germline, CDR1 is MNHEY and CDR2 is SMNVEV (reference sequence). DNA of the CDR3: TGTGCCAGCGGCCTCTCAAGGCAGTCTGGAAACACCATATATTTT. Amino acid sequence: CASGLSRQSGNTIYF.

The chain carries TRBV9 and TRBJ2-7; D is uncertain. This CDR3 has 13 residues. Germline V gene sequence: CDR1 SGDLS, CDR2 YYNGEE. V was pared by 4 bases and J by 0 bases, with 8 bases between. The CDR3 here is CASSPLGSYEQYF. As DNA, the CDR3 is TGTGCCAGCAGCCCCCTGGGCTCCTACGAGCAGTACTTC.

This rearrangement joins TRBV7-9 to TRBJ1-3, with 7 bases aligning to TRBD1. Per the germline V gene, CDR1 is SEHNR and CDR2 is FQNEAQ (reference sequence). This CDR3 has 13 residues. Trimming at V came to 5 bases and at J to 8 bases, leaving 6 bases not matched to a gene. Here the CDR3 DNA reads TGTGCCAGCAGCCCCCGACAGGGCGACACCATATATTTT. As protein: CASSPRQGDTIYF.